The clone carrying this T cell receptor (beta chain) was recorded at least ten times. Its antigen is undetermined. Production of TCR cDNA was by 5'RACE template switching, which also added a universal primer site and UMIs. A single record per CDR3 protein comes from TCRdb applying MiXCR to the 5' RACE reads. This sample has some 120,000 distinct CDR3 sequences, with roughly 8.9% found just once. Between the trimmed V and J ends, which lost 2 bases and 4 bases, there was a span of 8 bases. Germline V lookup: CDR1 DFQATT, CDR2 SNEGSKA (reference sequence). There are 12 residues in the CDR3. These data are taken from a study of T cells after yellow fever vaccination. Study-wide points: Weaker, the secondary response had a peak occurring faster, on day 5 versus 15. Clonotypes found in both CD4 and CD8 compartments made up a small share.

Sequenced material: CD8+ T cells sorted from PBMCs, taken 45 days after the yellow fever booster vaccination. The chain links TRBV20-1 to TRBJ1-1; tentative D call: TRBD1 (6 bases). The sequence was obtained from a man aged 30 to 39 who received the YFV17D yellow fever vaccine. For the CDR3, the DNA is TGCAGTGCTAGAAGGGGGGGCACTGAAGCTTTCTTT. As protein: CSARRGGTEAFF.